A selection of T cell receptor beta chains follows, all from one sample in a study of T-cell reconstitution after alpha-beta-depleted transplantation in children. MiXCR, run by TCRdb on the PCR reads, gives a single entry per CDR3 protein. The sample holds fewer than 700,000 distinct CDR3 sequences, under 25% seen once. The material was PBMCs, mostly from graft donor cells, obtained 360 days after TCRalphabeta/CD19-depleted stem cell transplant. Receptor source: a boy under three years old who had a stem cell transplant for acute myeloid leukemia, so the T cells may come from the graft donor. Each CDR3 is given with its conserved first and last residue. The order of the fields is CDR3 protein, CDR3 DNA, D gene, CDR3 length, J gene, clone size, V gene. A D gene is named only where the DNA matches it firmly. Part of the rows lack a size; the others show once, few, many or a class for expanded clones.

CDR3aa: CSERGLAGGTDTQYF; CDR3nt: TGCAGTGAACGTGGACTAGCGGGTGGTACAGATACGCAGTATTTT; d_gene: TRBD2; len: 15; j_gene: TRBJ2-3; abundance: few; v_gene: TRBV20-1
CDR3aa: CATSNRGRDRQYF; CDR3nt: TGTGCCACCAGCAACAGGGGCCGGGACAGGCAGTACTTC; d_gene: TRBD1; len: 13; j_gene: TRBJ2-7; abundance: .; v_gene: TRBV15
CDR3aa: CSVTPTGGQPQHF; CDR3nt: TGCAGCGTGACCCCGACAGGGGGTCAGCCCCAGCATTTT; d_gene: TRBD1; len: 13; j_gene: TRBJ1-5; abundance: many; v_gene: TRBV29-1
CDR3aa: CASSYSEQGETQYF; CDR3nt: TGTGCCAGCAGTTACTCGGAGCAGGGAGAGACCCAGTACTTC; d_gene: .; len: 14; j_gene: TRBJ2-5; abundance: many; v_gene: TRBV6-5
CDR3aa: CASSSKGQLNTEAFF; CDR3nt: TGCGCCAGCAGTTCGAAGGGACAGCTGAACACTGAAGCTTTCTTT; d_gene: TRBD1; len: 15; j_gene: TRBJ1-1; abundance: many; v_gene: TRBV5-1
CDR3aa: CSVERGDYEQYF; CDR3nt: TGCAGCGTAGAGAGAGGGGACTACGAGCAGTACTTC; d_gene: .; len: 12; j_gene: TRBJ2-7; abundance: .; v_gene: TRBV29-1
CDR3aa: CATREDAGGTGELFF; CDR3nt: TGTGCCACCAGAGAGGACGCAGGGGGAACCGGGGAGCTGTTTTTT; d_gene: TRBD1; len: 15; j_gene: TRBJ2-2; abundance: .; v_gene: TRBV15
CDR3aa: CASSLEQGAATEAFF; CDR3nt: TGCGCCAGCAGCTTGGAACAGGGGGCGGCCACTGAAGCTTTCTTT; d_gene: TRBD1; len: 15; j_gene: TRBJ1-1; abundance: .; v_gene: TRBV5-1
CDR3aa: CSARDRQGNNSPLHF; CDR3nt: TGCAGTGCTAGAGATCGACAGGGGAATAATTCACCCCTCCACTTT; d_gene: TRBD1; len: 15; j_gene: TRBJ1-6; abundance: .; v_gene: TRBV20-1
CDR3aa: CATSLGTANIQYF; CDR3nt: TGTGCCACCAGCCTAGGGACCGCAAACATTCAGTACTTC; d_gene: .; len: 13; j_gene: TRBJ2-4; abundance: few; v_gene: TRBV15
CDR3aa: CASSPERGLSTDTQYF; CDR3nt: TGTGCCAGCAGCCCTGAGCGGGGCTTAAGCACAGATACGCAGTATTTT; d_gene: TRBD2; len: 16; j_gene: TRBJ2-3; abundance: few; v_gene: TRBV7-2
CDR3aa: CASSQPLDRGRRGNTEAFF; CDR3nt: TGCGCCAGCAGCCAACCCTTAGACAGGGGGCGACGAGGTAACACTGAAGCTTTCTTT; d_gene: TRBD1; len: 19; j_gene: TRBJ1-1; abundance: many; v_gene: TRBV4-1
CDR3aa: CASSRGTGSNEKLFF; CDR3nt: TGTGCCAGCAGTAGGGGGACAGGATCTAATGAAAAACTGTTTTTT; d_gene: TRBD1; len: 15; j_gene: TRBJ1-4; abundance: .; v_gene: TRBV12-3/TRBV12-4
CDR3aa: CASSAGDRGNQPQHF; CDR3nt: TGTGCCAGCAGTGCAGGGGATCGCGGCAATCAGCCCCAGCATTTT; d_gene: .; len: 15; j_gene: TRBJ1-5; abundance: few; v_gene: TRBV12-3/TRBV12-4
CDR3aa: CASSVEVADTQYF; CDR3nt: TGTGCCAGCAGCGTAGAGGTGGCAGATACGCAGTATTTT; d_gene: .; len: 13; j_gene: TRBJ2-3; abundance: few; v_gene: TRBV9
CDR3aa: CASSLSSAGELFF; CDR3nt: TGTGCCAGCAGCTTGAGTTCTGCCGGGGAGCTGTTTTTT; d_gene: .; len: 13; j_gene: TRBJ2-2; abundance: .; v_gene: TRBV5-5
CDR3aa: CSASLAEETQYF; CDR3nt: TGCAGTGCTAGTCTAGCGGAAGAGACCCAGTACTTC; d_gene: TRBD2; len: 12; j_gene: TRBJ2-5; abundance: .; v_gene: TRBV20-1
CDR3aa: CASSARGLPQETQYF; CDR3nt: TGTGCCAGCAGCGCGAGGGGGTTACCCCAAGAGACCCAGTACTTC; d_gene: .; len: 15; j_gene: TRBJ2-5; abundance: .; v_gene: TRBV9
CDR3aa: CSARSPRGRNEQFF; CDR3nt: TGCAGTGCTAGATCCCCCAGGGGGCGAAATGAGCAGTTCTTC; d_gene: TRBD1; len: 14; j_gene: TRBJ2-1; abundance: .; v_gene: TRBV20-1
CDR3aa: CASSPTRLSGANVLTF; CDR3nt: TGTGCCAGCAGTCCTACAAGGCTCTCTGGGGCCAACGTCCTGACTTTC; d_gene: .; len: 16; j_gene: TRBJ2-6; abundance: .; v_gene: TRBV12-3/TRBV12-4
CDR3aa: CSVTAWVNRGNTIYF; CDR3nt: TGCAGCGTGACGGCCTGGGTGAACCGCGGAAACACCATATATTTT; d_gene: .; len: 15; j_gene: TRBJ1-3; abundance: .; v_gene: TRBV29-1
CDR3aa: CASSYQSGGTQPQHF; CDR3nt: TGTGCCAGCAGTTATCAGTCGGGTGGGACTCAGCCCCAGCATTTT; d_gene: .; len: 15; j_gene: TRBJ1-5; abundance: .; v_gene: TRBV6-5
CDR3aa: CASSPLDRGHTEAFF; CDR3nt: TGTGCCAGCTCACCACTGGACAGGGGGCACACTGAAGCTTTCTTT; d_gene: TRBD1; len: 15; j_gene: TRBJ1-1; abundance: once; v_gene: TRBV18
CDR3aa: CASSFFQGAYNEQFF; CDR3nt: TGTGCCAGCAGCTTCTTCCAGGGCGCCTACAATGAGCAGTTCTTC; d_gene: .; len: 15; j_gene: TRBJ2-1; abundance: .; v_gene: TRBV7-9
CDR3aa: CASSEGRGPLPSDTQYF; CDR3nt: TGTGCCAGCAGCGAAGGGAGGGGACCGCTACCTTCAGATACGCAGTATTTT; d_gene: TRBD2; len: 17; j_gene: TRBJ2-3; abundance: many; v_gene: TRBV14
CDR3aa: CASSVDRVHSSGANVLTF; CDR3nt: TGTGCCAGCAGCGTCGACAGGGTTCATTCCTCTGGGGCCAACGTCCTGACTTTC; d_gene: TRBD1; len: 18; j_gene: TRBJ2-6; abundance: once; v_gene: TRBV9
CDR3aa: CASSYKTSGYNEQFF; CDR3nt: TGTGCCAGCAGTTACAAGACTAGCGGCTACAATGAGCAGTTCTTC; d_gene: TRBD2; len: 15; j_gene: TRBJ2-1; abundance: .; v_gene: TRBV6-5
CDR3aa: CASSLGGGGNTEAFF; CDR3nt: TGTGCCAGCAGCTTAGGGGGAGGGGGTAACACTGAAGCTTTCTTT; d_gene: .; len: 15; j_gene: TRBJ1-1; abundance: .; v_gene: TRBV7-9
CDR3aa: CATSDNDRNEQFF; CDR3nt: TGTGCCACCAGTGACAATGACAGAAATGAGCAGTTCTTC; d_gene: .; len: 13; j_gene: TRBJ2-1; abundance: .; v_gene: TRBV24-1
CDR3aa: CASSQDVEPSYEQYF; CDR3nt: TGCGCCAGCAGCCAAGATGTGGAACCCTCCTACGAGCAGTACTTC; d_gene: .; len: 15; j_gene: TRBJ2-7; abundance: few; v_gene: TRBV4-3
CDR3aa: CASSGDRAGANVLTF; CDR3nt: TGTGCCAGCAGCGGGGACAGGGCTGGGGCCAACGTCCTGACTTTC; d_gene: TRBD1; len: 15; j_gene: TRBJ2-6; abundance: many; v_gene: TRBV7-8
CDR3aa: CSALPQGSVGYEQYF; CDR3nt: TGCAGTGCTCTCCCCCAGGGGAGCGTAGGCTACGAGCAGTACTTC; d_gene: .; len: 15; j_gene: TRBJ2-7; abundance: many; v_gene: TRBV20-1
CDR3aa: CCARVGWRGPYNEQFF; CDR3nt: TGCTGTGCTAGAGTGGGTTGGAGGGGGCCCTACAATGAGCAGTTCTTC; d_gene: .; len: 16; j_gene: TRBJ2-1; abundance: .; v_gene: TRBV20-1
CDR3aa: CASSWAFTGAGYGYTF; CDR3nt: TGTGCCAGCAGTTGGGCATTCACAGGGGCGGGCTATGGCTACACCTTC; d_gene: TRBD1; len: 16; j_gene: TRBJ1-2; abundance: many; v_gene: TRBV6-5
CDR3aa: CASSVQGGPYYGYTF; CDR3nt: TGTGCCAGCAGCGTACAGGGTGGTCCGTACTATGGCTACACCTTC; d_gene: .; len: 15; j_gene: TRBJ1-2; abundance: many; v_gene: TRBV7-9